This T cell receptor beta chain originates from a study of OX40 agonist ivuxolimab in advanced cancers. Notes on this clone: What it binds is unknown.

General study points: Relative to CD4+ cells, CD8+ T cells on average had more expanded clones.

TCRdb keeps only in-frame clones here, not all; method: immunoSEQ multiplex PCR. This sample has about 33,000 clones, with 89% found just once. The source material was CD4+ or CD8+ T cells sorted from blood, sampled in a trial of the OX40 agonist ivuxolimab. The receptor's source is an adult with an advanced solid tumor such as melanoma, head and neck, liver or kidney cancer.

CDR3 loop: CASSEPEGPQHF. The CDR3, as DNA: TGCGCCAGCAGTGAGCCGGAGGGACCCCAGCATTTT. V and J are TRBV10-2 and TRBJ1-5; D call uncertain. V was clipped by 2 bases and J by 10 bases, with 9 bases between them. CDR3 size: 12 residues. Germline CDR1 WSHSY, CDR2 SAAADI.